The entry below gives a single T cell receptor beta chain sequence along with its context. The protocol was immunoSEQ multiplex PCR, while the TCRdb copy is restricted to in-frame clones and leaves out a portion. The sample records 250,000 or so clones, 84% being singletons. In terms of age and location, participants ranged from roughly 18 to 95 years and lived in about 25 US areas. Participants reported their clinical history, and cohort assignment relied on those reports. The source of the sample is a study of blood T cell repertoires in COVID-19. Study information: T cells, B-cell-depleted T cells, or PBMCs provided the cDNA or gDNA that served as material.

The CDR3 spans 12 residues. With V trimmed by 7 bases and J by 2 bases, 5 bases remained unmatched. CDR1 is SQVTM, CDR2 ANQGSEA, per germline. Sequenced material: PBMCs or T cells enriched from blood (not recorded which). The genes are TRBV29-1 and TRBJ2-7; 7 nucleotides match TRBD1. The clonotype comes from a man aged 55 to 69 who had recovered from COVID-19. CDR3 nucleotides: TGCAGCGGGGGACAGTCAGCCTACGAGCAGTACTTC. Translation: CSGGQSAYEQYF.